The sequence of this T cell receptor (beta chain) was determined in a study of CD8+CD57+ T cells in acquired aplastic anemia. General study findings and limits: CD8+ Simpson's diversity in patients was not significantly different from that in controls.

Only patients with CD8+CD57+ cell expansion on flow cytometry were chosen for sequencing. The patients, all of them, had severe acquired aplastic anemia. For this clonotype: Its antigen is unidentified.

The CDR3 sequence is 12 residues long. Trimming took 6 bases from V and 2 from J, leaving 7 bases between them. The germline CDR1 and CDR2 sequences are SNHLY and FYNNEI. Genomic DNA, the template, was used for profiling of the TCR beta VDJ and CDR3. TCRdb fed the reads into MiXCR, producing one record per CDR3 protein. Among around 150,000 distinct CDR3 sequences listed, 60% to 80% were seen once. The V gene is TRBV2, the J gene TRBJ1-2; no clear D. The sequenced sample was sorted CD4+, CD8+, or CD8+CD57+ T cells (not recorded which) from PBMCs. This receptor was identified in a human donor with aplastic anemia. The CDR3 here is CASRDVNYGYTF. In DNA form, the CDR3 reads TGTGCCAGCAGGGACGTAAACTATGGCTACACCTTC.